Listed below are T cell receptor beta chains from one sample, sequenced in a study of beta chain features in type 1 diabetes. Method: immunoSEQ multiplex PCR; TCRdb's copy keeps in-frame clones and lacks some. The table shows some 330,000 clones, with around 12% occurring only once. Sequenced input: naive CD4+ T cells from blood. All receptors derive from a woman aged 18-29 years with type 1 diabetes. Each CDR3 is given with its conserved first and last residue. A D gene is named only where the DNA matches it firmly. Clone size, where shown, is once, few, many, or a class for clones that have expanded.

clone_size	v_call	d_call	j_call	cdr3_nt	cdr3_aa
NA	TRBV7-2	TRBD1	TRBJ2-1	TGTGCCAGCAGCCCTCAGACAGGGCCTGGTGAGCAGTTCTTC	CASSPQTGPGEQFF
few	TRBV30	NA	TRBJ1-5	TGTGCCTTTACATCGCAAAGCAATCAGCCCCAGCATTTT	CAFTSQSNQPQHF
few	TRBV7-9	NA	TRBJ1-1	TGTGCCAGCAGCTTAGAGGGGAAAACTGAAGCTTTCTTT	CASSLEGKTEAFF
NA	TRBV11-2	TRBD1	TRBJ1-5	TGTGCCAGCAGCATCCGGACAGGGGATGGACAGCCCCAGCATTTT	CASSIRTGDGQPQHF
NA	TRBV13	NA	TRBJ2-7	TGTGCCAACCCACACAAGAGGACACACTACTACGAGCAGTACTTC	CANPHKRTHYYEQYF
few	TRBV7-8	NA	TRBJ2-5	TGTGCCAGCACCTCGGTTGAGACCCAGTACTTC	CASTSVETQYF
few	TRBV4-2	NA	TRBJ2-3	TGTGCCAGCAGCCAGGAGACTAGGCCCGGAGATACGCAGTATTTT	CASSQETRPGDTQYF
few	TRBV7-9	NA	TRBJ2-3	TGTGCCAGCAGCTCTAAGGATACGCAGTATTTT	CASSSKDTQYF
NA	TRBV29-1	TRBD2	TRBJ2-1	TGCAGCGTTGAGCCCCTAGCGGGACCCAACAATGAGCAGTTCTTC	CSVEPLAGPNNEQFF
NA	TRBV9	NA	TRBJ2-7	TGTGCCAGCAGCGCCGGGGGCGAGCAGTACTTC	CASSAGGEQYF
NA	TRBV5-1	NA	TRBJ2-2	TGCGCCAGCAGCTTGGGAGGGACGAACACCGGGGAGCTGTTTTTT	CASSLGGTNTGELFF
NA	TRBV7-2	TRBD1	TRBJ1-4	TGTGCCAGCAGCTTAGGGACAGGGGGTTCCGGTAATGAAAAACTGTTTTTT	CASSLGTGGSGNEKLFF
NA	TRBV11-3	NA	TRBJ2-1	TGTGCCAGCAGCCCGCAGGGGTACAATGAGCAGTTCTTC	CASSPQGYNEQFF
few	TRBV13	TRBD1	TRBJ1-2	TGTGCCAGCACCCAGGGACAGTCCGATTCCTATGGCTACACCTTC	CASTQGQSDSYGYTF
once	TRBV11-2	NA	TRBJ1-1	TGTGCCAGCAGCTTAGGCGGGGGGGGCACTGAAGCTTTCTTT	CASSLGGGGTEAFF
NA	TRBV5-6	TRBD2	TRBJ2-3	TGTGCCAGCAGCTTGACTAGCGGGGGGGCAGATACGCAGTATTTT	CASSLTSGGADTQYF
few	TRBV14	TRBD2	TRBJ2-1	TGTGCCAGCAGCCTGTTAGCGGGGGGGCGGACTGAGCAGTTCTTC	CASSLLAGGRTEQFF
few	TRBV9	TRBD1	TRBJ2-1	TGTGCCAGCAGCGCGGGACAGGGGAATTACAATGAGCAGTTCTTC	CASSAGQGNYNEQFF
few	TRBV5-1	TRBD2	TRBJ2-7	TGCGCCAGCAGCTTGGCCCCAGCGGGAGTTAACGAGCAGTACTTC	CASSLAPAGVNEQYF
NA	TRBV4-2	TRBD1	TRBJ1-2	TGTGCCAGCAGCCAAGAGGGGACAGGGCCACTCTATGGCTACACCTTC	CASSQEGTGPLYGYTF
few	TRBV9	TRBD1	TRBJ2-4	TGTGCCAGCAGCGTGGGACAGGGGAACATTCAGTACTTC	CASSVGQGNIQYF
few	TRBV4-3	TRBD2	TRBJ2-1	TGCGCCAGCAGCCAAGTAGGGGGGACTAGCCTGCTGGGTGAGCAGTTCTTC	CASSQVGGTSLLGEQFF
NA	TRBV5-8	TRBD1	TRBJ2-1	TGTGCCAGCAGCGCCGTTCGACAGGGTATCGGTTACAATGAGCAGTTCTTC	CASSAVRQGIGYNEQFF
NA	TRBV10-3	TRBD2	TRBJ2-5	TGTGCCGCCCAGGGGGAGCTAGCGGGGCACTCCAGGACCCAGTACTTC	CAAQGELAGHSRTQYF
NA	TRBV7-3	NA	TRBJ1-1	TGTGCCAGCAGCGTCAGGGGAGGGGACACTGAAGCTTTCTTT	CASSVRGGDTEAFF
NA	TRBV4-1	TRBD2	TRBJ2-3	TGCGCCAGCAGCCAACTTTGGTTGATTAGCGGGGGGGCAGGGGATACGCAGTATTTT	CASSQLWLISGGAGDTQYF
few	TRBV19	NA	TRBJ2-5	TGTGCCAGTAGTCCCCCCGAGATGCGGGAGACCCAGTACTTC	CASSPPEMRETQYF
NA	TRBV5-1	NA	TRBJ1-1	TGCGCCAGCAGCCCATCACAGGGACCTGAAGCTTTCTTT	CASSPSQGPEAFF
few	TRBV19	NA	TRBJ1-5	TGTGCCAGTAGTATATTGGCCCAAGGGGATCAGCCCCAGCATTTT	CASSILAQGDQPQHF
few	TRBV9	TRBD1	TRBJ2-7	TGTGCCAGCAGCGCCGACGACAGGGCAGTATCCTACGAGCAGTACTTC	CASSADDRAVSYEQYF
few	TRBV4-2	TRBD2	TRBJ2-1	TGTGCCAGCAGCCTAAAACGGACTAGCGGGGACAATGAGCAGTTCTTC	CASSLKRTSGDNEQFF
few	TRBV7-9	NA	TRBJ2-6	TGTGCCAGCAAAACGACAGGCTCTGGGGCCAACGTCCTGACTTTC	CASKTTGSGANVLTF
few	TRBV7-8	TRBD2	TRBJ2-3	TGTGCCAGCAGCAGAACGACTAGCGTGACAGATACGCAGTATTTT	CASSRTTSVTDTQYF
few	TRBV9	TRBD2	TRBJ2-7	TGTGCCAGCAGGGAACTCAGGACTAGCGGGGAAATTCAAATCTACGAGCAGTACTTC	CASRELRTSGEIQIYEQYF
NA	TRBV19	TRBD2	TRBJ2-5	TGTGCCAGTAGTAACCTAGCGGGCCAAGAGACCCAGTACTTC	CASSNLAGQETQYF
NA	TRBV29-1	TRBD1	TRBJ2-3	TGCAGCGTTGGAACAGGGGGTTTCACAGATACGCAGTATTTT	CSVGTGGFTDTQYF
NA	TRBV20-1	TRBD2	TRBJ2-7	TGCAGTGCTAGCGGCGGGGGGACGTACTTC	CSASGGGTYF
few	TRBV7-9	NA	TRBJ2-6	TGTGCCAGCAGCCCCGGACAGTCTGGGGCCAACGTCCTGACTTTC	CASSPGQSGANVLTF
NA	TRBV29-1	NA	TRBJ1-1	TGCAGCGTTGCGCGCGGGGGCCTTCTCTCCAAAGCTTTCTTT	CSVARGGLLSKAFF
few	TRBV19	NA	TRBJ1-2	TGTGCCAGTAGTATGGAGACAGCCTCACTTGGCTACACCTTC	CASSMETASLGYTF
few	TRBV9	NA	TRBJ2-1	TGTGCCAGCAGCGTGCTGGACGGGAAGGGCAATGAGCAGTTCTTC	CASSVLDGKGNEQFF
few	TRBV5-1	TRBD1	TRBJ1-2	TGCGCCAGCAGCCTTCCGGGACAGCTTTATGGCTACACCTTC	CASSLPGQLYGYTF
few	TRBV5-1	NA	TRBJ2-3	TGCGCCAGCAGCGTTTCTAACACAGATACGCAGTATTTT	CASSVSNTDTQYF
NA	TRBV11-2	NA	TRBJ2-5	TGTGCCAGCAGCCAAGGGGAATACCAAGAGACCCAGTACTTC	CASSQGEYQETQYF
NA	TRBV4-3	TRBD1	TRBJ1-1	TGCGCCAGCAGCCAAGGACAGGGGGTTGCTGAAGCTTTCTTT	CASSQGQGVAEAFF
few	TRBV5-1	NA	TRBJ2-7	TGCGCCAGCAGCTTGGATGGGCAGGCCGAGCAGTACTTC	CASSLDGQAEQYF
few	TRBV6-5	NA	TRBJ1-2	TGTGCCAGCAGTTTAACAGGCGTCCTGGGCTACACCTTC	CASSLTGVLGYTF
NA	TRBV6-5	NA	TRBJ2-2	TGTGCCAGCAGCCAGAGGGTATGGTCCGGGGAGCTGTTTTTT	CASSQRVWSGELFF
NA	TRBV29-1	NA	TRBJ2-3	TGCAGCGGACGCGGTGGGGGGGATACGCAGTATTTT	CSGRGGGDTQYF
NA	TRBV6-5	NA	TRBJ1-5	TGTGCCAGCAGTAGCGGTCGACAGGGCAATCAGCCCCAGCATTTT	CASSSGRQGNQPQHF
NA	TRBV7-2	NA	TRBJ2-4	TGTGCCAGCAGCCCTCGGAGTGACGGAAACATTCAGTACTTC	CASSPRSDGNIQYF
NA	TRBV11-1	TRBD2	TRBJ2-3	TGTGCCAGCAGCTTAACACTAGCGGGAGGGGATACGCAGTATTTT	CASSLTLAGGDTQYF
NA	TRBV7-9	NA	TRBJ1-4	TGTGCCAGCAGCCAGTTGGGACACCTAAACCTGTTTTTT	CASSQLGHLNLFF